This entry lists 17 T cell receptor beta chains sequenced from one sample in a study of cytomegalovirus exposure and HLA in healthy donors. The study ran its PCR with 60 Vbeta and 13 Jbeta primers. Only in-frame clones appear in the TCRdb table, and some are missing; sequencing was by immunoSEQ multiplex PCR. The sample lists about 57,000 clones, 65% to 90% occurring once. Sequencing was carried out using PBMCs. These receptors were collected from a man aged 25 to 40 in good health and CMV-seronegative.

This sequence joins TRBV30 and TRBJ1-1; 11 bases are a match to TRBD1. The J segment lost 7 bases and the V segment lost 5 bases, leaving 9 bases of the junction unmatched. The CDR3 runs 14 residues. CDR1 GTSNPN and CDR2 SVGIG come from the germline V gene (reference sequence). The CDR3 loop is CAWRGQGVSNEAFF. As DNA, the CDR3 is TGTGCCTGGCGGGGACAGGGGGTTTCCAATGAAGCTTTCTTT.

The table lists this clone with a few counts. The V call is TRBV21-1, the J call TRBJ2-2; the D call of TRBD1 is as the table states it, not checked on the DNA. TRBV21-1 is annotated as a pseudogene. This CDR3 is 15 amino acids long. The CDR3: CASGRRDRGTGELFF. The DNA for the CDR3 is TGTGCCAGCGGACGGAGGGACAGGGGGACCGGGGAGCTGTTTTTT.

This chain joins TRBV6-1 and TRBJ1-2; D remains unclear. V was trimmed by 2 bases and J by 6 bases, leaving 10 bases between them. The CDR3 is made up of 13 amino acids. Germline-derived CDR1 and CDR2 are MNHNS and SASEGT. CDR3 sequence: CASSEWPKDGYTF. The CDR3 DNA follows: TGTGCCAGCAGTGAATGGCCAAAAGATGGCTACACCTTC.

The CDR3: CASSISLQGAGETQYF. CDR3 DNA: TGTGCCAGTAGTATTTCCCTACAGGGGGCGGGAGAGACCCAGTACTTC. The V and J genes are TRBV19 and TRBJ2-5; TRBD1 matches at 9 bases. The CDR3 is 16 residues long. In germline, CDR1 is LNHDA, CDR2 SQIVND (reference sequence). J lost 4 bases, V lost 3 bases, and 9 bases had no gene match.

About this clone itself: Other DNA sequences within the sample encode an identical CDR3. The chain links TRBV19 to TRBJ2-7; 8 bases align to TRBD1. Germline trimming cut 6 bases from V and 5 bases from J; bases unmatched to any gene: 12. Germline V gene sequence: CDR1 LNHDA, CDR2 SQIVND (reference sequence). The CDR3 runs 15 residues. CDR3 loop: CASSEPGGALDEQYF. CDR3 bases: TGTGCCAGTAGCGAACCAGGGGGCGCCTTGGACGAGCAGTACTTC.

The chain combines TRBV9 with TRBJ2-7; 9 nucleotides align to TRBD1. The ends lost 4 bases at V and 0 bases at J; junction bases unmatched: 8. The germline CDR1 and CDR2 sequences are SGDLS and YYNGEE. This CDR3 is 16 amino acids long. The CDR3 region has the DNA TGTGCCAGCAGCCCGCAATGGACAGGGGCCTCCTACGAGCAGTACTTC. Translating it yields CASSPQWTGASYEQYF.

The rearrangement links TRBV18 to TRBJ1-3, with unresolved D. The CDR3 loop spans 16 amino acids. CDR1 and CDR2 (germline): KGHSH, LQKENI. V was shortened by 3 bases and J by 0 bases, with 12 bases between the two germline ends. CDR3 nucleotide sequence: TGTGCCAGCTCACCTCTGGGCCTCCGCTCTGGAAACACCATATATTTT. Encoded protein: CASSPLGLRSGNTIYF. Full variable domain (rest looked up from reference TRBV18 and TRBJ1-3): NAGVMQNPRHLVRRRGQEARLRCSPMKGHSHVYWYRQLPEEGLKFMVYLQKENIIDESGMPKERFSAEFPKEGPSILRIQQVVRGDSAAYFCASSPLGLRSGNTIYFGEGSWLTVV.

The rearrangement joins TRBV10-3 to TRBJ2-1; 11 bases agree with TRBD2. V was clipped by 3 bases and J by 3 bases; unmatched bases: 1. The germline V gene has CDR1 ENHRY and CDR2 SYGVKD. This CDR3 is 15 amino acids long. CDR3 coding DNA: TGTGCCATCAGTGAACTAGCGGGAGACTACAATGAGCAGTTCTTC. Its translation: CAISELAGDYNEQFF.

The table lists this clone with a few counts. The genes are TRBV6-6 and TRBJ2-7; D not certain. V lost 0 bases to trimming and J lost 0 bases, with 6 bases between them. The CDR3 has 14 residues. The germline CDR1 and CDR2 sequences are MNHNY and SVGAGI (reference sequence). The CDR3 region is CASSYSTLSYEQYF. The CDR3 DNA reads TGTGCCAGCAGTTACTCGACACTCTCCTACGAGCAGTACTTC.

The chain carries TRBV11-3 and TRBJ2-2, with D perhaps TRBD2 (6 bases). The V gene's germline CDR1 is SGHNT and CDR2 YENEEA. The CDR3 has 15 amino acids. Trimming stripped 1 base from V and 6 bases from J, with 12 bases between. CDR3: CASSLGGTLAGELFF. In nucleotides, the CDR3 is TGTGCCAGCAGCTTAGGCGGGACCCTGGCCGGGGAGCTGTTTTTT.

About this clone itself: At one end, the junction sequence differs from germline, possibly due to a read error. The chain carries TRBV7-9 and TRBJ2-7; tentatively, D is TRBD2 (6 bases). Germline loops: CDR1 SEHNR, CDR2 FQNEAQ (reference sequence). The CDR3 loop spans 16 amino acids. Here the CDR3 DNA reads TGTTCCAGCAGCTTAGCGGAGGGAGGTGCTGGGGACGAGCAGTACTTC. Translation: CSSSLAEGGAGDEQYF.

The DNA for the CDR3 is TGCAGCGTCGCTCTAGCGGGGAGCACAGATACGCAGTATTTT. The encoded protein is CSVALAGSTDTQYF. V gene TRBV29-1 combines with J gene TRBJ2-3; TRBD2 aligns across 9 bases. Per germline, CDR1 SQVTM and CDR2 ANQGSEA. The length of the CDR3 is 14 residues. With 6 bases clipped from V and 0 bases from J, the junction kept 4 bases outside the gene matches.

The chain recombines TRBV6-5 with TRBJ2-1; D call uncertain. Germline V gene data show CDR1 as MNHEY and CDR2 as SVGAGI. Trimming removed 6 bases at V and 8 bases at J, with 11 bases between. The CDR3 length is 12 residues. CDR3 in DNA: TGTGCCAGCAGACAGTCCGTATATGAGCAGTTCTTC. Protein: CASRQSVYEQFF.

The J gene is TRBJ1-3, the V gene TRBV30; D gene ambiguous. V was pared by 3 bases and J by 2 bases, with 14 bases between. This CDR3 has 15 amino acids. Per germline, CDR1 GTSNPN and CDR2 SVGIG (reference sequence). CDR3 protein: CAWRSPRLTGNTIYF. The CDR3 DNA is TGTGCCTGGAGATCCCCCAGGCTCACTGGAAACACCATATATTTT.

The J gene is TRBJ2-1, the V gene TRBV6-5, with 11 bases lining up with TRBD2. The trim removed 2 bases at V and 9 bases at J, leaving 6 bases unmatched. Germline assignment: CDR1 MNHEY and CDR2 SVGAGI. This CDR3 contains 15 residues. CDR3 loop: CASSYGASGGSEQFF. The CDR3 bases are TGTGCCAGCAGTTACGGGGCTAGCGGGGGGAGTGAGCAGTTCTTC.

The V and J genes are TRBV7-6 and TRBJ2-5, with no clear D. There are 11 residues in the CDR3. Trimming took off 6 bases at V and 3 bases at J, with 5 bases between the two ends. Germline CDR1 and CDR2: SGHVS and FNYEAQ. Here the CDR3 DNA reads TGTGCCAGCAGTCAGGAAGAGACCCAGTACTTC. This encodes CASSQEETQYF. The entire variable domain, with the rest obtained from reference TRBV7-6 and TRBJ2-5, is as follows: GAGVSQSPRYKVTKRGQDVALRCDPISGHVSLYWYRQALGQGPEFLTYFNYEAQQDKSGLPNDRFSAERPEGSISTLTIQRTEQRDSAMYRCASSQEETQYFGPGTRLLVL.

The V gene is TRBV11-2, the J gene TRBJ2-5; D is perhaps TRBD2 (6 bases). The DNA end is more similar to TRBJ2-7, so the J call may be wrong. Germline CDR1 reads SGHAT; CDR2 reads FQNNGV. The CDR3 is made up of 13 amino acids. DNA for the CDR3: TGTGCCAGCAGCCCAATGGGCGGGACCGAGCAGTACTTC. It is translated as CASSPMGGTEQYF.